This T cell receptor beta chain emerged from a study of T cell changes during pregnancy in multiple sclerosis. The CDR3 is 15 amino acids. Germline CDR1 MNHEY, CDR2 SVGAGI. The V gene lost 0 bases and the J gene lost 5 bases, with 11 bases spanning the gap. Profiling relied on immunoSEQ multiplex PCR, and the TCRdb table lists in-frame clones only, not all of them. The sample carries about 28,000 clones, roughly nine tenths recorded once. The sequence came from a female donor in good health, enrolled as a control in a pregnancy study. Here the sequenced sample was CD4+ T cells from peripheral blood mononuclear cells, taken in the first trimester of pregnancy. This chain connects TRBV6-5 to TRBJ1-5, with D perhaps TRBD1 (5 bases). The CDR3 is CASSYSLAGDQPQHF. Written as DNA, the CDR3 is TGTGCCAGCAGTTACTCGCTAGCGGGGGATCAGCCCCAGCATTTT.